This T cell receptor (beta chain) was obtained from a study of molecular identifiers for immune sequencing clone quantification. There are 15 residues in the CDR3. V was clipped by 3 bases and J by 10 bases, with 19 bases between them. Each CDR3 protein gets one entry after TCRdb re-called the PCR reads with MiXCR. The sample shows about 330,000 distinct CDR3 sequences, over 20% of them seen only once. This clonotype was obtained from a human donor in good health. Some libraries in this study had Jurkat cell RNA spiked in. The J gene is TRBJ2-1, the V gene TRBV12-3 or TRBV12-4; D is perhaps TRBD1 (6 bases). The sample was naive CD8+ T cells from blood, with Jurkat cell RNA spiked in. The subset was: FACS-sorted CD8+CD4-CCR7+CD45RA+ naive T cells. The CDR3 reads CASSFRRAVGQEQFF. The DNA for the CDR3 is TGTGCCAGCAGTTTTAGGAGAGCAGTCGGACAGGAGCAGTTCTTC.